The source of this TCR beta chain is a study of T-cell memory formation after mild COVID-19. Employing constant-segment primers, 5'RACE generated TCR alpha and TCR beta cDNA libraries bearing sample barcodes and UMIs. In TCRdb, the 5' RACE reads were re-called with MiXCR into one record per CDR3 protein. The data contain 300,000 to 350,000 distinct CDR3 sequences, approximately 19% of them singletons. This clonotype was observed a few times. Its antigen is undetermined. Points from the study as a whole: Some SARS-CoV-2-responding clones were already detected in memory before infection. Among clones contracting day 15 to 85, CD4/CD8 was balanced, whereas later expanders leaned CD4+.

Germline lookup yields CDR1 MNHEY and CDR2 SVGEGT. The CDR3 runs 18 residues. J gave up 3 bases and V 2 bases, and 11 bases lay outside the gene matches. The rearrangement links TRBV6-2 or TRBV6-3 to TRBJ2-2, with 8 bases fitting TRBD2. The sample was PBMCs or a T cell subset sorted from them (not recorded which). The TCR comes from a man aged 18 to 30 who had mild COVID-19 (a few samples of this study predate the infection). Cell type and time point are not known. Here the CDR3 reads CASSYPSSSGPDTGELFF. In nucleotides, the CDR3 is TGTGCCAGCAGTTACCCATCGTCTAGCGGGCCGGACACCGGGGAGCTGTTTTTT.